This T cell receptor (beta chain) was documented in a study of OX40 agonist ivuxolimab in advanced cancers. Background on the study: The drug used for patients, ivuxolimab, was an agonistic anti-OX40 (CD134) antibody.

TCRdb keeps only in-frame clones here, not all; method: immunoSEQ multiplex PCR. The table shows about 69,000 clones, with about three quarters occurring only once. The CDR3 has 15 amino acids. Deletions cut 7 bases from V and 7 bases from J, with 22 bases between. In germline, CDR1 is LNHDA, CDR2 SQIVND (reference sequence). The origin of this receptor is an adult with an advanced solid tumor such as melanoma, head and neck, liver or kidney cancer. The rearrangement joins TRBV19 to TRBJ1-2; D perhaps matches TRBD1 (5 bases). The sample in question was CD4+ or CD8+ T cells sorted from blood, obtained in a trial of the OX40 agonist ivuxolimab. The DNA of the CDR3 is TGTGCCAGTAATCCGATGGGGCAGTGGGGAGCTGGCTACACCTTC. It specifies CASNPMGQWGAGYTF.